The entry below describes one T cell receptor (beta chain). This specimen comes from a study of blood T cell repertoires in COVID-19. V dropped 2 bases and J dropped 8 bases, with 21 bases sitting between them. CDR1 is MNHEY, CDR2 SMNVEV, per germline (reference sequence). This CDR3 has 16 amino acids. In the authors' methods: From reference gene primer amplification, estimates of nucleated cell counts were derived. Clones were sequenced by immunoSEQ multiplex PCR, and TCRdb holds only the in-frame ones, with some missing. The V and J calls and clone size are taken from that table; D and trimming were inferred from the DNA. The sample holds 200,000 to 250,000 clones, 82% seen once.

This clonotype was sampled from a woman aged 55 to 70 who had recovered from COVID-19. Material for sequencing was PBMCs or T cells enriched from blood (not recorded which). V usage is TRBV27 and J usage is TRBJ1-2, with D maybe TRBD1 (5 bases). The CDR3 protein is CASSLVTDGSQGGYTF. CDR3 coding DNA: TGTGCCAGCAGTTTAGTAACGGACGGTTCCCAGGGCGGCTACACCTTC.